This is a list of T cell receptor beta chains from one sample in a study of response to subunit inactivated influenza vaccine. TCRdb re-called the RT-PCR reads through MiXCR, storing one row per CDR3 protein. Counted here are about 780,000 distinct CDR3 sequences, about 18% occurring once; the ten biggest clones make up roughly 11%. The specimen was PBMCs from blood, collected roughly 5 days after vaccination. Receptor source: a man aged 45 to 65 who received an inactivated influenza vaccine. Each CDR3 is given with its conserved first and last residue. Each record gives: J gene, V gene, CDR3 protein.

J: TRBJ2-7; V: TRBV20-1; CDR3: CSARLSGSREQYF
J: TRBJ2-3; V: TRBV20-1; CDR3: CSASGSGGTTDTQYF
J: TRBJ2-1; V: TRBV29-1; CDR3: CRVEDGAREQFF
J: TRBJ1-2; V: TRBV5-1; CDR3: CASSGGQDPYGYTF
J: TRBJ2-2; V: TRBV6-1; CDR3: CASRTGAGVVFTGELFF
J: TRBJ2-1; V: TRBV29-1; CDR3: CSGAMGSRSSYNEQFF
J: TRBJ1-2; V: TRBV20-1; CDR3: CSVPGKDYGYTF
J: TRBJ2-4; V: TRBV7-8; CDR3: CASSLVISPAKNIQYF
J: TRBJ2-2; V: TRBV7-2; CDR3: CASSFPNTGELFF
J: TRBJ2-1; V: TRBV28; CDR3: CASSSGTGGYSYNEQFF